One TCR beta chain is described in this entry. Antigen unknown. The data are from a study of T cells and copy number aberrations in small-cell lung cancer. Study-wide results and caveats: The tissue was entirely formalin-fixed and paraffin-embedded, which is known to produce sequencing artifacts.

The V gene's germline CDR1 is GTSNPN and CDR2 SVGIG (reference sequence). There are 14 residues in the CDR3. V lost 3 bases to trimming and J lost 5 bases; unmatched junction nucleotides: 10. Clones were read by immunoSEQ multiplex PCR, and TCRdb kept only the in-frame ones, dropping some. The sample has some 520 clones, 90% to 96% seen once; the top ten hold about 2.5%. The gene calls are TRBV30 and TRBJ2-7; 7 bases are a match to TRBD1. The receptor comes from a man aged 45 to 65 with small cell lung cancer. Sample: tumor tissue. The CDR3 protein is CAWRRSLGGDEQYF. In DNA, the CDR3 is TGTGCCTGGAGAAGATCCTTAGGGGGCGACGAGCAGTACTTC.